The 20 T cell receptor beta chains below all came from one sample that was sequenced in a study of blood T cell repertoires in COVID-19. Some clones are missing from TCRdb's copy, which holds only in-frame ones; the method was immunoSEQ multiplex PCR. Found here are 100,000 to 150,000 clones, 70% to 90% of them singletons; the top ten hold 10%. Sequenced sample: peripheral blood. All receptors come from a man aged 50-60 years with acute or convalescent COVID-19.

This rearrangement joins TRBV6-5 to TRBJ2-5; D remains unclear. CDR3 length: 15 amino acids. In germline, CDR1 is MNHEY, CDR2 SVGAGI. V dropped 5 bases and J dropped 0 bases, with 13 bases sitting between them. The CDR3, as DNA: TGTGCCAGCAGTCGTTACACGTTGTACCAAGAGACCCAGTACTTC. This sequence encodes CASSRYTLYQETQYF.

The rearrangement links TRBV28 to TRBJ2-2; 16 nucleotides line up with TRBD2. The V and J ends lost 7 bases and 8 bases, in that order; junction bases with no gene match: 7. Germline V lookup: CDR1 MDHEN, CDR2 SYDVKM. The length of the CDR3 is 16 residues. CDR3 protein: CASKSGTSGGEGELFF. CDR3 bases: TGTGCCAGCAAATCCGGGACTAGCGGGGGGGAAGGGGAGCTGTTTTTT. The full variable domain, with the rest looked up from reference TRBV28 and TRBJ2-2, is DVKVTQSSRYLVKRTGEKVFLECVQDMDHENMFWYRQDPGLGLRLIYFSYDVKMKEKGDIPEGYSVSREKKERFSLILESASTNQTSMYLCASKSGTSGGEGELFFGEGSRLTVL.

This rearrangement joins TRBV4-1 to TRBJ2-3; no clear D gene. Between the trimmed V and J ends, which lost 1 base and 4 bases, there was a span of 12 bases. The germline gives CDR1 MGHRA, CDR2 YSYEKL. This CDR3 has 15 residues. The CDR3 DNA sequence: TGCGCCAGCAGCCAAGGTGGAGTTTTCTCAGATACGCAGTATTTT. Translation gives CASSQGGVFSDTQYF.

This chain connects TRBV14 to TRBJ1-2; D is perhaps TRBD1 (5 bases). Trimming removed 4 bases at V and 6 bases at J, with 12 bases between. The CDR3 consists of 13 residues. The V gene's germline CDR1 is SGHDN and CDR2 FVKESK. The CDR3 region has the DNA TGTGCCAGCAGCCCCCGCACGGGGGATGGCTACACCTTC. It translates to CASSPRTGDGYTF.

The chain is built from TRBV7-9 and TRBJ2-1; 15 nucleotides align to TRBD2. J lost 5 bases, V lost 4 bases, and 9 bases had no gene match. The CDR3 has 18 amino acids. Germline V gene sequence: CDR1 SEHNR, CDR2 FQNEAQ (reference sequence). The CDR3 sequence: CASSWGLAGGLLNNEQFF. For the CDR3, the DNA is TGTGCCAGCAGCTGGGGACTAGCGGGGGGCCTCCTAAACAATGAGCAGTTCTTC.

The V call is TRBV3-1 (or the pseudogene TRBV3-2), the J call TRBJ2-3, with 15 bases that match TRBD2. The CDR3 sequence is 16 residues long. Germline V CDR1 and CDR2: LGHDT, YNNKEL (reference sequence). Losses at the gene ends were 4 bases for V and 6 bases for J; bases not matched to a gene: 5. CDR3 in DNA: TGTGCCAGCAGCCCCGGGACTAGCGGGAGGAGGGATACGCAGTATTTT. Translation: CASSPGTSGRRDTQYF.

The chain carries TRBV4-1 and TRBJ1-2; 7 bases align to TRBD1. This CDR3 is 13 amino acids long. With V trimmed by 10 bases and J by 1 base, 6 bases remained unmatched. The V gene's germline CDR1 is MGHRA and CDR2 YSYEKL. CDR3 sequence reads: CATHGTDNYGYTF. The CDR3, as DNA: TGCGCCACCCACGGGACAGATAACTATGGCTACACCTTC.

The chain is built from TRBV28 and TRBJ1-2; D is undetermined. In germline, CDR1 is MDHEN, CDR2 SYDVKM. CDR3 length: 15 amino acids. Trimming left V 5 bases short and J 0 bases short, with 13 bases between. In DNA, the CDR3 is TGTGCCAGCAGTAACCCCGGGTCTTCTAACTATGGCTACACCTTC. Protein sequence: CASSNPGSSNYGYTF.

The J gene is TRBJ1-2, the V gene TRBV19; a weak D match, TRBD1 (5 bases). Germline V gives CDR1 LNHDA, CDR2 SQIVND (reference sequence). V lost 8 bases and J lost 1, with 14 bases in between. CDR3 length: 14 amino acids. The CDR3 sequence is CASFGGEHNYGYTF. For the CDR3, the DNA is TGTGCCAGTTTTGGGGGGGAACATAACTATGGCTACACCTTC.

The V gene is TRBV10-2, the J gene TRBJ2-7; tentative D call: TRBD1 (5 bases). The CDR3 spans 14 residues. Germline V CDR1 and CDR2: WSHSY, SAAADI. Between the trimmed V and J ends, which lost 1 base and 4 bases, there was a span of 11 bases. The CDR3 loop reads CASSEWVGRYEQYF. The CDR3 nucleotides are TGCGCCAGCAGTGAGTGGGTGGGGCGATACGAGCAGTACTTC.

This clone was picked up a small number of times. V is TRBV15 and J is TRBJ2-7; D is perhaps TRBD2 (7 bases). Trimming removed 1 base from V and 0 bases from J, with 16 bases in between. The germline V gene has CDR1 LNHNV and CDR2 YYDKDF (reference sequence). The CDR3 runs 17 residues. The CDR3 nucleotides are TGTGCCACCAGCAGAGGCTCGGGGGGCAGTTTCTCCTACGAGCAGTACTTC. Amino acid sequence: CATSRGSGGSFSYEQYF.

J is TRBJ1-5 and V is TRBV6-5; D ambiguous. The V end lost 5 bases, the J end lost 4 bases, and 12 bases lay between the germline ends. In germline, CDR1 is MNHEY, CDR2 SVGAGI. The CDR3 has 14 residues. The CDR3 is CASSTNSYNQPQHF. For the CDR3, the DNA is TGTGCCAGCAGTACAAATAGCTATAATCAGCCCCAGCATTTT.

This chain joins TRBV18 and TRBJ1-2; 8 positions agree with TRBD1. This CDR3 has 15 amino acids. Germline assignment: CDR1 KGHSH and CDR2 LQKENI. V trimming: 6 bases; J trimming: 0 bases; junction bases outside the gene matches: 6. The CDR3 reads CASSPGQGANYGYTF. DNA for the CDR3: TGTGCCAGCTCGCCCGGACAGGGAGCTAACTATGGCTACACCTTC.

V is TRBV7-2 and J is TRBJ1-6, with TRBD1 identical over 10 bases. The V and J ends lost 6 bases and 3 bases, in that order; junction bases with no gene match: 5. The CDR3 consists of 16 residues. Germline V gives CDR1 SGHTA, CDR2 FQGNSA. The CDR3 reads CASSRTGGVYNSPLHF. In nucleotides, the CDR3 is TGTGCCAGCAGTCGGACAGGGGGAGTCTATAATTCACCCCTCCACTTT.

V is TRBV29-1 and J is TRBJ2-1, with D perhaps matching TRBD1 (6 bases). The CDR3 is made up of 13 amino acids. Germline V gene sequence: CDR1 SQVTM, CDR2 ANQGSEA. The germline V and J ends were trimmed by 4 bases and 6 bases, with 13 bases remaining between them. The CDR3 DNA follows: TGCAGCGTTGGCAGAACGACAGGCAATGAGCAGTTCTTC. This encodes CSVGRTTGNEQFF.

The V and J genes are TRBV29-1 and TRBJ1-4, with D perhaps matching TRBD1 (5 bases). The CDR3 has 15 amino acids. CDR1 and CDR2 (germline): SQVTM, ANQGSEA. Deletions cut 4 bases from V and 7 bases from J, with 19 bases between. In nucleotides, the CDR3 is TGCAGCGTTGCGCCCAACCGGGGGGGTGGTGAAAAACTGTTTTTT. It codes for CSVAPNRGGGEKLFF.

The chain couples TRBV7-9 to TRBJ1-1; D gene ambiguous. Trimming left V 6 bases short and J 1 base short, with 9 bases between. The CDR3 covers 13 residues. CDR1 is SEHNR and CDR2 is FQNEAQ in the germline V gene (reference sequence). CDR3 in amino acids: CASSRQENTEAFF. CDR3 nucleotide sequence: TGTGCCAGCAGTCGTCAGGAGAACACTGAAGCTTTCTTT.

V gene TRBV21-1 combines with J gene TRBJ2-1; TRBD1 is taken as the D call from the table, unchecked against the DNA. TRBV21-1 is reported as a pseudogene. The CDR3 has 18 residues. The CDR3 here is CASSKGERLDRINNEQFF. The CDR3 coding sequence is TGTGCCAGCAGCAAAGGGGAAAGACTGGACAGGATAAACAATGAGCAGTTCTTC.

This clone came up many times. The chain uses TRBV5-6 and TRBJ2-2; no firm D call. The germline V and J ends were trimmed by 5 bases and 1 base, with 9 bases remaining between them. Germline lookup yields CDR1 SGHDT and CDR2 YYEEEE. The CDR3 is 14 amino acids. This chain's CDR3 is CASRTIWNTGELFF. The DNA for the CDR3 is TGTGCCAGCAGAACAATTTGGAACACCGGGGAGCTGTTTTTT.

The chain couples TRBV19 to TRBJ2-4, with 7 bases that match TRBD1. The V and J ends lost 1 base and 5 bases, in that order; junction bases with no gene match: 11. This CDR3 spans 17 amino acids. CDR1 and CDR2 from the germline V gene are LNHDA and SQIVND (reference sequence). CDR3 nucleotide sequence: TGTGCCAGTAGTATAGCGTGGGACAGACCCTGGGAAAACATTCAGTACTTC. Protein product: CASSIAWDRPWENIQYF.